The clone carrying this T cell receptor (beta chain) has ten or more counts. Its target is unknown. TCRbeta library construction was performed incorporating unique molecular identifiers. TCRdb analysed the PCR reads with MiXCR anew, one entry per CDR3 protein. The repertoire holds some 550,000 distinct CDR3 sequences, with about 23% as singletons. The sample originates from a study of T-cell reconstitution after alpha-beta-depleted transplantation in children. Findings and caveats of the study: About two months after transplant, alpha-beta T cells reportedly came from several hundred expanded graft clones. The origin of high day-60 TCRbeta diversity in some patients lay in surviving recipient T cells and thymic progenitors. Among T cells one year after transplant, newly produced cells accounted for most counts and diversity.

The CDR3 loop spans 17 amino acids. Germline CDR1 and CDR2: LNHNV and YYDKDF (reference sequence). The V segment lost 1 base and the J segment 4 bases; nucleotides outside the gene matches: 10. This sample comprised PBMCs, mostly from graft donor cells, obtained 360 days after TCRalphabeta/CD19-depleted stem cell transplant. The J gene is TRBJ2-7, the V gene TRBV15, with 10 positions matching TRBD1. The receptor's source is a boy in the first two years of life who had a stem cell transplant for acute myeloid leukemia, so the T cells may come from the graft donor. In DNA, the CDR3 is TGTGCCACCAGCAGAGCCGACCTTTGGGACAGGGGATACGAGCAGTACGTC. Its protein is CATSRADLWDRGYEQYV.